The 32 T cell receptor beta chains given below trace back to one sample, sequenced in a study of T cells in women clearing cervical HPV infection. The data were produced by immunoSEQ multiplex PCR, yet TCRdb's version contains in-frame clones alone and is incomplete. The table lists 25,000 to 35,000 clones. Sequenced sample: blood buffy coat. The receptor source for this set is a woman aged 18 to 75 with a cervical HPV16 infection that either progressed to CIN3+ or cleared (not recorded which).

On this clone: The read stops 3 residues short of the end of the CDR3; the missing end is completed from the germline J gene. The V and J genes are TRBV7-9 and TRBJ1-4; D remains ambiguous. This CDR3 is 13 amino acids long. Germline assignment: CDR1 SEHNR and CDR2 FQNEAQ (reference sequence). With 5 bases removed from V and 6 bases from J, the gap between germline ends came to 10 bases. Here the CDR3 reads CASSRGFDEKLFF. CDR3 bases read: TGTGCCAGCAGCCGCGGGTTCGATGAAAAA.

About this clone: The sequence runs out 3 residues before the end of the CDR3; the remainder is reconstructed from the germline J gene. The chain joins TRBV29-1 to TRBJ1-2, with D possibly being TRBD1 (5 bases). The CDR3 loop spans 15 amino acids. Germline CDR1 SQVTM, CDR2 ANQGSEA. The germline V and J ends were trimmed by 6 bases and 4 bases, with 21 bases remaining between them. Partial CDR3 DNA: TGCAGCGTCGTCATCCCTTTGGTGGGGGGCTATGGC. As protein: CSVVIPLVGGYG. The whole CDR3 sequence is CSVVIPLVGGYGYTF.

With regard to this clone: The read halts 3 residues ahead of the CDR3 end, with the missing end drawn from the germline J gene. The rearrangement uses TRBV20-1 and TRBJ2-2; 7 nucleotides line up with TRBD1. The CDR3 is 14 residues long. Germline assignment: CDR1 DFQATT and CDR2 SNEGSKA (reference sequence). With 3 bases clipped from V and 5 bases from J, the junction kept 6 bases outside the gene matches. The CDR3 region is CSARQGQKTGELFF. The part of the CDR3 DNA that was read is TGCAGTGCTAGGCAGGGACAGAAGACCGGGGAG.

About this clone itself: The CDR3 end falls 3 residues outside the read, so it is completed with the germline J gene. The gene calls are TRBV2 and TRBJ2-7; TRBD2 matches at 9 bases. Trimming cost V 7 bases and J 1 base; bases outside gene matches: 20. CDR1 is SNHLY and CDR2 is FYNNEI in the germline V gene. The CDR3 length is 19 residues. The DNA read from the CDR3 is TGTGCCAGCATGCCCGGGCCTTCCGAGCGGGGGGTGTATTCCTACGAG. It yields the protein CASMPGPSERGVYSYE. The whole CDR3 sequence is CASMPGPSERGVYSYEQYF.

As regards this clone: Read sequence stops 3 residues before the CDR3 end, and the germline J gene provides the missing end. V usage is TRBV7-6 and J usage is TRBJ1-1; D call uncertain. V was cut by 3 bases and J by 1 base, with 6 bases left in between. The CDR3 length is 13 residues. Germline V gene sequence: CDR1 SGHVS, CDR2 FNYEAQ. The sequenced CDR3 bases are TGTGCCAGCAGCTTGGCGGGGAACACTGAA. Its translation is CASSLAGNTE. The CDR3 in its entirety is CASSLAGNTEAFF.

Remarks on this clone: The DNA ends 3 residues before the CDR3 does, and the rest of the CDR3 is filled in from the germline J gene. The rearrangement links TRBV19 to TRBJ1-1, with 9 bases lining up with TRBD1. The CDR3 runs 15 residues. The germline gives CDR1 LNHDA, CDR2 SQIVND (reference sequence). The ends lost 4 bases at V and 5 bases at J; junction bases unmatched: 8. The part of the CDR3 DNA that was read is TGTGCCAGTAGTACGCCACAGGGGGCGAGAACTGAA. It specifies CASSTPQGARTE. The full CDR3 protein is CASSTPQGARTEAFF.

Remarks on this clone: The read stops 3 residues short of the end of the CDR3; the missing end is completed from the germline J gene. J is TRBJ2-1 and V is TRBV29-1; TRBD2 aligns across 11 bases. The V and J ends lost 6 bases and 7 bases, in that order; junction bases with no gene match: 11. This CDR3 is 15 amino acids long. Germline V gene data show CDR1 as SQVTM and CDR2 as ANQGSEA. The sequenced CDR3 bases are TGCAGCGTATATATAGCGGGAGGGCCGGGGAATGAG. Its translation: CSVYIAGGPGNE. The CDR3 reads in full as CSVYIAGGPGNEQFF.

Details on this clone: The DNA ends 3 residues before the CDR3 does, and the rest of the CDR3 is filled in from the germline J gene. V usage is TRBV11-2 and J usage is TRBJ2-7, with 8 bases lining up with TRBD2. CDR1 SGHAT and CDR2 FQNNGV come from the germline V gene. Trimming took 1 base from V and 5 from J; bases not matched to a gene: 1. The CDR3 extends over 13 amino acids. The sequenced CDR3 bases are TGTGCCAGCAGCTTAGCAGCGGGGGACGAG. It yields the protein CASSLAAGDE. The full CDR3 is CASSLAAGDEQYF.

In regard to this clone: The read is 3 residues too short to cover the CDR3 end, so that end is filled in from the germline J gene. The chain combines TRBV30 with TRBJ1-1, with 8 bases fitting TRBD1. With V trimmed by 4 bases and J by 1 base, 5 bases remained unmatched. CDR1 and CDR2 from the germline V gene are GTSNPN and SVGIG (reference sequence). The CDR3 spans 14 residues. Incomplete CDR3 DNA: TGTGCCTGGACGACAGGGGTTTCGAACACTGAA. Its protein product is CAWTTGVSNTE. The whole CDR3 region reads CAWTTGVSNTEAFF.

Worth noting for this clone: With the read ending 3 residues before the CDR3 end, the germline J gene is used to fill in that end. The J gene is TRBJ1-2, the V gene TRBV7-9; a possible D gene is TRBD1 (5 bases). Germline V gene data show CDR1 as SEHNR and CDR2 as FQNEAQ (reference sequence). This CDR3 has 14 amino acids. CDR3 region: CASSPPTGDYDYTF. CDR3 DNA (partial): TGTGCCAGCAGCCCACCGACCGGGGACTACGAC.

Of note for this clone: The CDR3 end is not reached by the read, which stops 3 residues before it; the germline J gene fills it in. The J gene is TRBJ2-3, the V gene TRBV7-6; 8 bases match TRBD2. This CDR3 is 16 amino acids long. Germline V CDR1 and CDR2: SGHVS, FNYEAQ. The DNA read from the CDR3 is TGTGCCAGCAGCTTAGGCGGCGGGAGGCCACTTGAGACG. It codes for CASSLGGGRPLET. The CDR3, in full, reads CASSLGGGRPLETQYF. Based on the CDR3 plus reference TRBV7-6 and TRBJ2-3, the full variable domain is GAGVSQSPRYKVTKRGQDVALRCDPISGHVSLYWYRQALGQGPEFLTYFNYEAQQDKSGLPNDRFSAERPEGSISTLTIQRTEQRDSAMYRCASSLGGGRPLETQYFGPGTRLTVL.

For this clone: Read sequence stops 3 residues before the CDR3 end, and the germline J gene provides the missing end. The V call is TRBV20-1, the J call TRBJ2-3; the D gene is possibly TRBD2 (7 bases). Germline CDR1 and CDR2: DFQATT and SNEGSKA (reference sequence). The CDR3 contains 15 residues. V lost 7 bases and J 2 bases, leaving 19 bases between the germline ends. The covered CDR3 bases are TGCAGTGTCCCCGGGGGGCAGGAAAACACAGATACG. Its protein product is CSVPGGQENTDT. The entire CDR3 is CSVPGGQENTDTQYF.

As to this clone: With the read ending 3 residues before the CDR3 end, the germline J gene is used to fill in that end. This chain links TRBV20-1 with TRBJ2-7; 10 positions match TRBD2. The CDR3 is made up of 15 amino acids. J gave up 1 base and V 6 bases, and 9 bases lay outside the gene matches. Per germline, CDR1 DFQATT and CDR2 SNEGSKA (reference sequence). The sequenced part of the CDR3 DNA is TGCAGTGCCACCGTGGGACTAGCGCATTCCTACGAG. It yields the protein CSATVGLAHSYE. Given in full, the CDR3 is CSATVGLAHSYEQYF.

CDR3 loop: CASKRTGDHQGQYF. The DNA read from the CDR3 is TGTGCCAGCAAAAGAACAGGGGACCATCAGGGT. The V and J genes are TRBV2 and TRBJ2-4; TRBD1 matches 7 bases. The read stops 3 residues short of the end of the CDR3; the missing end is completed from the germline J gene. The CDR3 contains 14 residues. Germline CDR1 reads SNHLY; CDR2 reads FYNNEI.

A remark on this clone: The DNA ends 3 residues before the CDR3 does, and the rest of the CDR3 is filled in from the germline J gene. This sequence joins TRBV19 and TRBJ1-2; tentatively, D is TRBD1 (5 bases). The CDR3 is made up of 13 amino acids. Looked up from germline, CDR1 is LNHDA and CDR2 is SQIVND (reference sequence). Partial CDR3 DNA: TGTGCCAGTAGGGGCTCAGGGCGATACGAC. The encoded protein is CASRGSGRYD. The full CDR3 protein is CASRGSGRYDYTF.

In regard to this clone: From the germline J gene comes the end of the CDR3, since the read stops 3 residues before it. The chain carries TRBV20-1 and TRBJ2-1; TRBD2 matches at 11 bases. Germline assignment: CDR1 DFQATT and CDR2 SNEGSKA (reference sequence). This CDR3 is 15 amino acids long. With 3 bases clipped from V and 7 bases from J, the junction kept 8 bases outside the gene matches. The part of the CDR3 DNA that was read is TGCAGTGCTAGGTTAGCGGGGGGGCCTAGAAATGAG. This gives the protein CSARLAGGPRNE. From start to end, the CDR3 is CSARLAGGPRNEQFF.

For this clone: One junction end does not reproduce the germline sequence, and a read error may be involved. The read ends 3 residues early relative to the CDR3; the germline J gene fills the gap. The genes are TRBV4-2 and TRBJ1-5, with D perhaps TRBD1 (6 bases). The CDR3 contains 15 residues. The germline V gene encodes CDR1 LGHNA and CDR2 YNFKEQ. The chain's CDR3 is CASSQDTQGRQPQHF. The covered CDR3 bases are TGCGCCAGCAGCCAAGATACTCAGGGGAGGCAGCCC.

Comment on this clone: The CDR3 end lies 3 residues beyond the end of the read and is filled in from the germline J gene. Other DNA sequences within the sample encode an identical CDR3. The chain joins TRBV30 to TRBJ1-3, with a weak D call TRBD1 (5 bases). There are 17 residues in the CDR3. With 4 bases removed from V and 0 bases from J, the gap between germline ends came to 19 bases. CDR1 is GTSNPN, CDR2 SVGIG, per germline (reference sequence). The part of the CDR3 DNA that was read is TGTGCCTGGACCCGGCCGGGGGGACTTAGCTCTGGAAACACC. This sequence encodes CAWTRPGGLSSGNT. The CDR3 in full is CAWTRPGGLSSGNTIYF.

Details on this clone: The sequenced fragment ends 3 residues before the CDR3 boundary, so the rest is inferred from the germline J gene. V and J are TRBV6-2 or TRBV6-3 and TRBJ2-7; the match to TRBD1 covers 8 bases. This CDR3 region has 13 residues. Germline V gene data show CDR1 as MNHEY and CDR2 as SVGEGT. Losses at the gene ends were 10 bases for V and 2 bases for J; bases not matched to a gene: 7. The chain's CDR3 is CATRDRQTYEQYF. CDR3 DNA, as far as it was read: TGTGCCACTCGGGACAGGCAAACCTACGAG.

The DNA read from the CDR3 is TGTGCCTGCACACGGGGGATGAACACTGAA. As protein: CACTRGMNTE. The CDR3, in full, reads CACTRGMNTEAFF. The chain recombines TRBV30 with TRBJ1-1; possibly TRBD1 for D (5 bases). The read stops 3 residues short of the end of the CDR3; the missing end is completed from the germline J gene. The CDR3 length is 13 residues. V was clipped by 6 bases and J by 0 bases, with 11 bases between them. The germline gives CDR1 GTSNPN, CDR2 SVGIG (reference sequence).

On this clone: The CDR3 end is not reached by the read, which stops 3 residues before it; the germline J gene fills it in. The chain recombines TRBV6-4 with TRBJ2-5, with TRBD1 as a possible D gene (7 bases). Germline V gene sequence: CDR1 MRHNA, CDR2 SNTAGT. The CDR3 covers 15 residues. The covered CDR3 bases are TGTGCCAGCAGCGCGGGACAGCGAAGCACAGATACC. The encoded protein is CASSAGQRSTDT. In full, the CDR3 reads CASSAGQRSTDTQYF.

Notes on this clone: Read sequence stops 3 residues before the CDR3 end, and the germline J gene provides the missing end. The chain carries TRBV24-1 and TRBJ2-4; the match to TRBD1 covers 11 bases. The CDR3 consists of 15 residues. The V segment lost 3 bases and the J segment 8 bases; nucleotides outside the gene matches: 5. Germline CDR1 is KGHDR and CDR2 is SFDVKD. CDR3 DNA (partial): TGTGCCACCAGTGATCCCGGACAGGGGGCTGACATT. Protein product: CATSDPGQGADI. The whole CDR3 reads CATSDPGQGADIQYF.

CDR3 sequence: CAWRAGGEAFF. Incomplete CDR3 DNA: TGTGCCTGGAGGGCCGGGGGAGAA. The chain has TRBV30 and TRBJ1-1; possible D gene TRBD1, 5 bases. The read gets to within 3 residues of the CDR3 end, and the germline J gene fills in the rest. Germline loops: CDR1 GTSNPN, CDR2 SVGIG (reference sequence). The CDR3 is 11 amino acids.

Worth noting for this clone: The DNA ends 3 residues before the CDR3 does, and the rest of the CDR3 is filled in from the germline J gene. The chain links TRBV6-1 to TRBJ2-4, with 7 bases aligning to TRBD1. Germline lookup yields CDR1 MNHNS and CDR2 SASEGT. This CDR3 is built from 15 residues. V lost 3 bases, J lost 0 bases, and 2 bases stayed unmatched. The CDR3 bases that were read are TGTGCCAGCAGTGAGACAGGGCGAGCCAAAAACATT. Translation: CASSETGRAKNI. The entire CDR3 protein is CASSETGRAKNIQYF.

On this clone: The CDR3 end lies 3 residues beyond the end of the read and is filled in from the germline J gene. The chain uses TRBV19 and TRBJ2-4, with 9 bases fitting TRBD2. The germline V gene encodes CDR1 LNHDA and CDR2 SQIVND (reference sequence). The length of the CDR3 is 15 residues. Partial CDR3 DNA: TGTGCCAGTAGTCTGGGCAGCGGGGGGAACTATGGT. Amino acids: CASSLGSGGNYG. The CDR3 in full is CASSLGSGGNYGQYF.

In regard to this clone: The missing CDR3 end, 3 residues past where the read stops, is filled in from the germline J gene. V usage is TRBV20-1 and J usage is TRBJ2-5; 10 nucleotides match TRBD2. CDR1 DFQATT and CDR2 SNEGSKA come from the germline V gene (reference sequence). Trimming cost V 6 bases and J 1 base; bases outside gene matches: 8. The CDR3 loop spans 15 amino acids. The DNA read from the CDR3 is TGCAGTGCCGAGGGGCTAGCGGGAGCCCAAGAGACC. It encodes CSAEGLAGAQET. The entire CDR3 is CSAEGLAGAQETQYF.

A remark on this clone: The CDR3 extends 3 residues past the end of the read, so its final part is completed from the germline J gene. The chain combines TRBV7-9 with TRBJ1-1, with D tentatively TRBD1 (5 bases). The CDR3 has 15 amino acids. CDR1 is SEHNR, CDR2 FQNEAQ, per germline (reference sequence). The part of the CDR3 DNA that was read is TGTGCCAGCAGCAGGGGACTAGCGGTGGGAGAGACA. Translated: CASSRGLAVGET. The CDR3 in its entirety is CASSRGLAVGETAFF.

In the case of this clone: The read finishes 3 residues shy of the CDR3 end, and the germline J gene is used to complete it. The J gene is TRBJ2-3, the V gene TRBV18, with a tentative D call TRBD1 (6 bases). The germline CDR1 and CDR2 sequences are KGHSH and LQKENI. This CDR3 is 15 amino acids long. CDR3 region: CASSPLVAGEETQYF. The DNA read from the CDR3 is TGTGCCAGCTCACCATTGGTTGCAGGGGAAGAGACG.

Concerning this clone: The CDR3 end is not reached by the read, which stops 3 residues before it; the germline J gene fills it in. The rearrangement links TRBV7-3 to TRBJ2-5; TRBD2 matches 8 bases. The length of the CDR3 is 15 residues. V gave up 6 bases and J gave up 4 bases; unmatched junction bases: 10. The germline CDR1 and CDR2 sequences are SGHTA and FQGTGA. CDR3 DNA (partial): TGTGCCAGCAGTCCGATAGGACTAGCTGGAGAGACC. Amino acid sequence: CASSPIGLAGET. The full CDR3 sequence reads CASSPIGLAGETQYF.

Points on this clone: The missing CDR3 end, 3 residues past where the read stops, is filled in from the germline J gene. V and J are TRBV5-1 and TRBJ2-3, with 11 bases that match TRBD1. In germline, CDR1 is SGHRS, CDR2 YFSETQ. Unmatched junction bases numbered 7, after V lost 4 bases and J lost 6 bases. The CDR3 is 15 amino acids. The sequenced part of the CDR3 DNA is TGCGCCAGCAGCGACCCGGGACAGGGGGGCGATACG. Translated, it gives CASSDPGQGGDT. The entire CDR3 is CASSDPGQGGDTQYF.

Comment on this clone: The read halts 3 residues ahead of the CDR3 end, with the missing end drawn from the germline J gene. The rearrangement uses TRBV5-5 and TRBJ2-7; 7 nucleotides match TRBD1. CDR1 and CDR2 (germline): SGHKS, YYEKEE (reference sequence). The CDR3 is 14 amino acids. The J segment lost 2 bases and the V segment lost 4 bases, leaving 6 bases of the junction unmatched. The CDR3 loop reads CASSILGQTYEQYF. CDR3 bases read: TGTGCCAGCAGCATACTGGGACAGACCTACGAG.

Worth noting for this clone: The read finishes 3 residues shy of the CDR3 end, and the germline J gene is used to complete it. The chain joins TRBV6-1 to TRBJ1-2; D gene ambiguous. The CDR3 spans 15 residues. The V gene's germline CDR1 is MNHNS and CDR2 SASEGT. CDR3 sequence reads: CASSEGAGVVDDYTF. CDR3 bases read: TGTGCCAGCAGTGAGGGAGCGGGAGTTGTTGATGAC.